The present TCR beta chain was sequenced within a study of OX40 agonist ivuxolimab in advanced cancers. Study details: Patients with hepatocellular carcinoma, melanoma, renal cell or head and neck cancer made up the dose-escalation patients.

As for this clone: Its antigen is unknown.

General study points: Nonresponders, in some cases, also had low normalized T-cell clonal expansion. Among the lowest peripheral clonal expansion occurred in 0.1-3.0 mg/kg partial responders. Relative to CD4+, CD8+ T cells held more expanded clones on average.

Trimming cost V 0 bases and J 4 bases, with 7 bases left between them. This CDR3 region has 14 residues. Germline V gene sequence: CDR1 MNHEY, CDR2 SVGAGI. Profiled with immunoSEQ multiplex PCR; TCRdb holds only in-frame clones, not every one. The sample includes roughly 34,000 clones, approximately 82% of them seen just once. The clonotype was recovered from an adult with an advanced solid tumor such as melanoma, head and neck, liver or kidney cancer. The chain combines TRBV6-5 with TRBJ1-3, with D uncertain. Sequences were derived from CD4+ or CD8+ T cells sorted from blood, sampled in a trial of the OX40 agonist ivuxolimab. As DNA, the CDR3 is TGTGCCAGCAGTTACTCGGGCGGCGGAAACACCATATATTTT. The encoded protein is CASSYSGGGNTIYF.